This T cell receptor beta chain was identified in a study of somatic mutations in cytotoxic T cells in rheumatoid arthritis. Method: immunoSEQ multiplex PCR; TCRdb's copy keeps in-frame clones and lacks some. The sample holds some 15,000 clones, approximately 70% seen once. This CDR3 is built from 16 residues. Germline V CDR1 and CDR2: MGHRA, YSYEKL. Trimming shortened V by 1 base and J by 2 bases, and 13 bases separated the two germline ends. This clonotype originated in an adult with rheumatoid arthritis. The material sequenced was CD8+ T cells sorted from blood. The chain joins TRBV4-1 to TRBJ2-3; D possibly corresponds to TRBD1 (7 bases). The CDR3 DNA sequence: TGCGCCAGCAGCCAAGGCAGGGGGGCGATCACAGATACGCAGTATTTT. Residues: CASSQGRGAITDTQYF.